This T cell receptor (beta chain) was captured in a study of cytotoxic CD8 clonotypes in ibrutinib-treated CLL. On the study more broadly: Roughly 10 relapsed/refractory, some 14 treatment-naive; under 18 IGHV unmutated. When averaged across all of the samples, the counts came to approximately 250,000 productive templates and 85,000 to 95,000 productive rearrangements.

The CDR3 consists of 11 residues. V shed 4 bases and J shed 5 bases, with 4 bases lying between them. The germline CDR1 and CDR2 sequences are WNHNN and SYGVQD (reference sequence). In its sample, this clone was seen a few times. What it binds is unknown. Overall study findings and caveats: Baseline-level clonality went beyond age-matched healthy donors and moved in step with circulating CD8+ T-cell counts.

Here immunoSEQ multiplex PCR was the method, and the copy in TCRdb shows in-frame clones only, minus some. The table records 100,000 or so clones, 58% of them present only once. Specimen: PBMCs, collected after 24 months of ibrutinib treatment. The gene calls are TRBV10-1 and TRBJ2-3, with no clear D. The receptor's source is a human donor with chronic lymphocytic leukemia. The CDR3 is CASSGQDTQYF. CDR3 in DNA: TGCGCCAGCAGTGGTCAAGATACGCAGTATTTT.